These T cell receptor beta chains were read from a single sample in a study of beta chain features in type 1 diabetes. Profiled with immunoSEQ multiplex PCR; TCRdb holds only in-frame clones, not every one. This table has 600,000 or so clones, 9.5% to 15% appearing once. The sample comprised naive CD4+ T cells from blood. The receptors originated from a man younger than 40 with type 1 diabetes. Each CDR3 is given with its conserved first and last residue. D genes are given only for firm matches. A row's size may be missing; if present it is once, few, many or a size class.

j_call	cdr3_length	v_call	d_call	clone_size	cdr3_aa	cdr3_nt
TRBJ1-2	13	TRBV7-6	TRBD1	few	CASSPQGDYGYTF	TGTGCCAGCAGCCCCCAGGGGGACTATGGCTACACCTTC
TRBJ2-5	16	TRBV5-4	.	.	CASSLWNFGGRQTQYF	TGTGCCAGCAGCTTATGGAATTTCGGGGGGCGGCAGACCCAGTACTTC
TRBJ2-2	17	TRBV5-1	.	.	CATNPSPGFSNTGELFF	TGCGCCACCAACCCTTCCCCGGGATTCTCGAACACCGGGGAGCTGTTTTTT
TRBJ2-7	14	TRBV2	.	few	CASRARGHSYEQYF	TGTGCCAGCAGAGCCCGCGGGCACTCCTACGAGCAGTACTTC
TRBJ1-1	16	TRBV4-2	.	.	CASSHDSPTVNTEAFF	TGTGCCAGCAGCCACGACAGCCCCACCGTGAACACTGAAGCTTTCTTT
TRBJ2-5	16	TRBV5-1	.	few	CASSAGGSGHGETQYF	TGCGCCAGCAGCGCTGGAGGTTCAGGACACGGGGAGACCCAGTACTTC
TRBJ2-7	13	TRBV27	.	.	CASSLTGNYEQYF	TGTGCCAGCAGTTTAACGGGAAACTACGAGCAGTACTTC
TRBJ1-5	13	TRBV28	TRBD1	.	CAIRQGGNQPQHF	TGTGCCATACGACAGGGCGGAAATCAGCCCCAGCATTTT
TRBJ1-2	12	TRBV28	.	.	CASGAGDYGYTF	TGTGCCTCCGGGGCAGGGGACTATGGCTACACCTTC
TRBJ1-5	14	TRBV30	.	.	CAWSTTHLNQPQHF	TGTGCCTGGAGTACGACCCACCTAAATCAGCCCCAGCATTTT
TRBJ1-1	13	TRBV5-4	.	.	CASSFDKNTEAFF	TGTGCCAGCAGCTTCGACAAGAACACTGAAGCTTTCTTT
TRBJ1-3	15	TRBV9	.	.	CASSVATDSGNTIYF	TGTGCCAGCAGCGTAGCTACAGACTCTGGAAACACCATATATTTT